These T cell receptor beta chains were read from a single sample in a study of shared clonotypes between healthy human individuals. Using immunoSEQ multiplex PCR, the repertoire was profiled, and TCRdb retains in-frame clones only, with some absent. The profile covers around 2.1 million clones, with more than 85% appearing a single time and around 1.7% taken by the ten largest. Sequencing was carried out using naive CD8+ T cells from PBMCs. These TCRs come from a man aged 18 to 29 in good health. Some clones in this sample may be carry-over from other donors' samples. Both conserved end residues are part of each CDR3. Fields, in order: CDR3 protein, CDR3 DNA, J gene, D gene, V gene, clone size. The D gene is left open where the match is weak. Part of the rows lack a size; the others show once, few, many or a class for expanded clones.

cdr3_aa: CASSYSMGDVGNTIYF; cdr3_nt: TGTGCCAGCAGTTACTCAATGGGGGATGTTGGAAACACCATATATTTT; j_call: TRBJ1-3; d_call: -; v_call: TRBV6-5; clone_size: -
cdr3_aa: CASSYPRDGGSDTQYF; cdr3_nt: TGTGCCAGCAGTTACCCCCGGGACGGTGGCTCAGATACGCAGTATTTT; j_call: TRBJ2-3; d_call: -; v_call: TRBV6-6; clone_size: -
cdr3_aa: CASRGREGPYSYEQYF; cdr3_nt: TGTGCCAGCAGGGGACGGGAGGGTCCCTACTCCTACGAGCAGTACTTC; j_call: TRBJ2-7; d_call: TRBD2; v_call: TRBV2; clone_size: -
cdr3_aa: CASSFLSTVYNSPLHF; cdr3_nt: TGTGCCAGCAGTTTTCTCAGCACGGTGTATAATTCACCCCTCCACTTT; j_call: TRBJ1-6; d_call: -; v_call: TRBV28; clone_size: -
cdr3_aa: CASSNYNEQFF; cdr3_nt: TGTGCCAGTAGTAACTACAATGAGCAGTTCTTC; j_call: TRBJ2-1; d_call: -; v_call: TRBV19; clone_size: -
cdr3_aa: CAWSRSGGMAGELFF; cdr3_nt: TGTGCCTGGAGTAGGTCAGGGGGCATGGCCGGGGAGCTGTTTTTT; j_call: TRBJ2-2; d_call: TRBD1; v_call: TRBV30; clone_size: few
cdr3_aa: CASQFMLNTEAFF; cdr3_nt: TGTGCCAGCCAGTTTATGCTGAACACTGAAGCTTTCTTT; j_call: TRBJ1-1; d_call: -; v_call: TRBV27; clone_size: -
cdr3_aa: CSAPTATTGELFF; cdr3_nt: TGCAGCGCCCCGACAGCCACGACCGGGGAGCTGTTTTTT; j_call: TRBJ2-2; d_call: -; v_call: TRBV29-1; clone_size: -
cdr3_aa: CASTRFGEQYF; cdr3_nt: TGTGCCAGCACGCGATTTGGGGAGCAGTACTTC; j_call: TRBJ2-7; d_call: -; v_call: TRBV7-8; clone_size: -
cdr3_aa: CASSVGRTEGYGYTF; cdr3_nt: TGTGCCAGCAGCGTAGGTAGAACAGAGGGCTATGGCTACACCTTC; j_call: TRBJ1-2; d_call: -; v_call: TRBV9; clone_size: -